The 23 T cell receptor beta chains given below trace back to one sample, sequenced in a study of OX40 agonist ivuxolimab in advanced cancers. This table comes from immunoSEQ multiplex PCR, and its TCRdb copy is limited to in-frame clones, with some not included. The sample has 85,000 to 100,000 clones; about 85% are singletons. The source was CD4+ or CD8+ T cells sorted from blood, collected in a trial of the OX40 agonist ivuxolimab. These TCRs come from an adult with an advanced solid tumor such as melanoma, head and neck, liver or kidney cancer.

This sequence joins TRBV7-9 and TRBJ2-7; TRBD2 aligns across 8 bases. The ends lost 6 bases at V and 2 bases at J; junction bases unmatched: 9. This CDR3 contains 15 residues. The germline CDR1 and CDR2 sequences are SEHNR and FQNEAQ (reference sequence). Here the CDR3 DNA reads TGTGCCAGCAGTCCCAGCGGGAGAGCCGCCTACGAGCAGTACTTC. It translates to CASSPSGRAAYEQYF. Using reference TRBV7-9 and TRBJ2-7 for the parts outside the CDR3, the full variable domain is DTGVSQNPRHKITKRGQNVTFRCDPISEHNRLYWYRQTLGQGPEFLTYFQNEAQLEKSRLLSDRFSAERPKGSFSTLEIQRTEQGDSAMYLCASSPSGRAAYEQYFGPGTRLTVT.

This chain connects TRBV7-2 to TRBJ2-1, with D tentatively TRBD2 (6 bases). V lost 0 bases, J lost 8 bases, and 8 bases lay in between. The germline V gene has CDR1 SGHTA and CDR2 FQGNSA. CDR3 length: 13 amino acids. This chain's CDR3 is CASSLASSDEQFF. The CDR3 DNA is TGTGCCAGCAGCTTAGCGTCTAGCGATGAGCAGTTCTTC.

The chain recombines TRBV4-1 with TRBJ2-4, with TRBD2 as a possible D gene (6 bases). The V gene's germline CDR1 is MGHRA and CDR2 YSYEKL. Trimming pared 4 bases from V and 0 bases from J, leaving 16 bases between. There are 17 residues in the CDR3. This CDR3 reads CASSRGRESLAKNIQYF. The CDR3 DNA reads as TGCGCCAGCAGCCGGGGACGGGAGAGCCTAGCCAAAAACATTCAGTACTTC.

The chain carries TRBV28 and TRBJ2-1, with 7 nucleotides matching TRBD2. The junction had 12 bases not matched to a gene; V was cut back by 4 bases and J by 3 bases. CDR1 is MDHEN and CDR2 is SYDVKM in the germline V gene. The CDR3 has 17 residues. The CDR3 coding sequence is TGTGCCAGCAGTTCGCCCCTTAGCGGGCTACTCTACAATGAGCAGTTCTTC. Its protein is CASSSPLSGLLYNEQFF. The variable domain in full, with the rest retrieved from reference TRBV28 and TRBJ2-1, is DVKVTQSSRYLVKRTGEKVFLECVQDMDHENMFWYRQDPGLGLRLIYFSYDVKMKEKGDIPEGYSVSREKKERFSLILESASTNQTSMYLCASSSPLSGLLYNEQFFGPGTRLTVL.

The rearrangement links TRBV18 to TRBJ1-3, with D maybe TRBD1 (5 bases). The CDR3 consists of 14 residues. Deletions cut 8 bases from V and 0 bases from J, with 11 bases between. CDR1 and CDR2 (germline): KGHSH, LQKENI. Here the CDR3 reads CASRQILSGNTIYF. As DNA, the CDR3 is TGTGCCAGCCGACAGATACTCTCTGGAAACACCATATATTTT.

The rearrangement uses TRBV7-2 and TRBJ1-1; the D gene is possibly TRBD1 (5 bases). The CDR3 length is 14 residues. Trimming shortened V by 3 bases and J by 6 bases, and 14 bases separated the two germline ends. Germline-derived CDR1 and CDR2 are SGHTA and FQGNSA. The CDR3 DNA reads TGTGCCAGCAGCTTCCAAACTGGGGCTGCTGAAGCTTTCTTT. Translating it yields CASSFQTGAAEAFF. The variable domain in full, completed from reference TRBV7-2 and TRBJ1-1, reads GAGVSQSPSNKVTEKGKDVELRCDPISGHTALYWYRQSLGQGLEFLIYFQGNSAPDKSGLPSDRFSAERTGGSVSTLTIQRTQQEDSAVYLCASSFQTGAAEAFFGQGTRLTVV.

The chain uses TRBV5-1 and TRBJ2-7, with 8 bases matching TRBD1. The CDR3 has 15 residues. J lost 5 bases, V lost 4 bases, and 11 bases had no gene match. Looked up from germline, CDR1 is SGHRS and CDR2 is YFSETQ. CDR3 protein: CASSRMTGEGDEQYF. In nucleotides, the CDR3 is TGCGCCAGCAGCCGTATGACAGGGGAAGGGGACGAGCAGTACTTC.

V and J are TRBV5-6 and TRBJ1-6, with D possibly TRBD1 on 5 matching bases. This CDR3 comprises 12 residues. Trimming stripped 4 bases from V and 9 bases from J, with 8 bases between. CDR1 and CDR2 (germline): SGHDT, YYEEEE. The CDR3 region is CASSPGTSPLHF. As DNA, the CDR3 is TGTGCCAGCAGCCCGGGGACTTCACCCCTCCACTTT.

The chain has TRBV25-1 and TRBJ1-3; D is undetermined. V lost 0 bases and J 0 bases, leaving 12 bases between the germline ends. This CDR3 has 17 amino acids. In germline, CDR1 is MGHDK, CDR2 SYGVNS. CDR3 loop: CASSEYKDGDSGNTIYF. CDR3 coding DNA: TGTGCCAGCAGTGAATATAAGGACGGCGACTCTGGAAACACCATATATTTT.

This clone has just a few counts. V is TRBV7-6 and J is TRBJ1-3; D not resolved. V lost 3 bases and J 0 bases, leaving 12 bases between the germline ends. Germline CDR1 reads SGHVS; CDR2 reads FNYEAQ. This CDR3 spans 16 amino acids. CDR3 sequence (DNA): TGTGCCAGCAGCTTGGAACCACCAACCTCTGGAAACACCATATATTTT. This gives the protein CASSLEPPTSGNTIYF.

V gene TRBV2 combines with J gene TRBJ2-1, with D possibly being TRBD1 (5 bases). Germline V gene lookup returns CDR1 SNHLY and CDR2 FYNNEI. The CDR3 is 15 residues long. With 3 bases removed from V and 5 bases from J, the gap between germline ends came to 14 bases. The CDR3 DNA sequence: TGTGCCAGCAGTGATCGACAGAACTATAACAATGAGCAGTTCTTC. As protein: CASSDRQNYNNEQFF.

V usage is TRBV6-6 and J usage is TRBJ2-1; a possible D gene is TRBD1 (5 bases). V was pared by 5 bases and J by 0 bases, with 11 bases between. Per the germline V gene, CDR1 is MNHNY and CDR2 is SVGAGI (reference sequence). This CDR3 is built from 15 residues. CDR3 sequence reads: CASSAGLSSYNEQFF. The CDR3 DNA reads TGTGCCAGCAGTGCAGGGTTAAGCTCCTACAATGAGCAGTTCTTC.

This rearrangement joins TRBV9 to TRBJ2-5; D is ambiguous. Germline V gene lookup returns CDR1 SGDLS and CDR2 YYNGEE. The CDR3 sequence is 14 residues long. V gave up 4 bases and J gave up 3 bases, with 13 bases separating them. The CDR3 nucleotides are TGTGCCAGCAGCCCTAGGACCGCTGAAGAGACCCAGTACTTC. Amino acids: CASSPRTAEETQYF.

The chain couples TRBV5-6 to TRBJ2-7; a weak D match, TRBD2 (5 bases). The V gene's germline CDR1 is SGHDT and CDR2 YYEEEE. Trimming left V 7 bases short and J 0 bases short, with 14 bases between. This CDR3 is 14 amino acids long. The CDR3 DNA sequence: TGTGCCAGCGCAAACCGGGAATTCTCCTACGAGCAGTACTTC. This translates into CASANREFSYEQYF.

The chain recombines TRBV4-1 with TRBJ2-1, with TRBD2 matching over 10 bases. Germline CDR1 and CDR2: MGHRA and YSYEKL. This CDR3 is 15 amino acids long. With 2 bases clipped from V and 8 bases from J, the junction kept 6 bases outside the gene matches. The CDR3, as DNA: TGCGCCAGCAGCCAAATTCCAGCGGGAGGGGATGAGCAGTTCTTC. Translated: CASSQIPAGGDEQFF.

This sequence joins TRBV11-1 and TRBJ2-1; 8 bases agree with TRBD2. The length of the CDR3 is 16 residues. Trimming took 8 bases from V and 6 from J; bases not matched to a gene: 15. The germline V gene encodes CDR1 SGHAT and CDR2 FQDESV (reference sequence). The CDR3 region is CASGSGSGVILNEQFF. In DNA form, the CDR3 reads TGTGCCAGCGGCAGCGGTAGCGGGGTAATCCTCAATGAGCAGTTCTTC. Full variable domain (missing parts from reference TRBV11-1 and TRBJ2-1): EAEVAQSPRYKITEKSQAVAFWCDPISGHATLYWYRQILGQGPELLVQFQDESVVDDSQLPKDRFSAERLKGVDSTLKIQPAELGDSAMYLCASGSGSGVILNEQFFGPGTRLTVL.

The chain employs TRBV5-1 and TRBJ2-2; 12 bases agree with TRBD2. Germline CDR1 and CDR2: SGHRS and YFSETQ. The CDR3 is made up of 15 amino acids. Trimming at V came to 4 bases and at J to 7 bases, leaving 5 bases not matched to a gene. The CDR3 sequence: CASSPSSGRGGELFF. The CDR3 DNA is TGCGCCAGCAGCCCGTCTAGCGGGAGGGGCGGGGAGCTGTTTTTT.

This chain joins TRBV6-5 and TRBJ2-5; 7 positions match TRBD2. The V segment lost 7 bases and the J segment 2 bases; nucleotides outside the gene matches: 7. The CDR3 is made up of 14 amino acids. Germline V gene data show CDR1 as MNHEY and CDR2 as SVGAGI. The DNA of the CDR3 is TGTGCCAGCAACCATCGGGAGGCTCAAGAGACCCAGTACTTC. This sequence encodes CASNHREAQETQYF.

The chain carries TRBV9 and TRBJ2-5, with 8 positions matching TRBD2. CDR1 and CDR2 from the germline V gene are SGDLS and YYNGEE. V lost 0 bases and J lost 2; bases outside the gene matches: 0. The CDR3 loop spans 14 amino acids. CDR3 coding DNA: TGTGCCAGCAGCGTAGCGGGAGGGCAAGAGACCCAGTACTTC. Amino acid sequence: CASSVAGGQETQYF. Drawing the rest from reference TRBV9 and TRBJ2-5, the complete variable domain is DSGVTQTPKHLITATGQRVTLRCSPRSGDLSVYWYQQSLDQGLQFLIQYYNGEERAKGNILERFSAQQFPDLHSELNLSSLELGDSALYFCASSVAGGQETQYFGPGTRLLVL.

The chain recombines TRBV19 with TRBJ1-4; D is ambiguous. Germline values: CDR1 LNHDA, CDR2 SQIVND (reference sequence). This CDR3 spans 15 amino acids. V was clipped by 1 base and J by 2 bases, with 8 bases between them. Written as DNA, the CDR3 is TGTGCCAGTAGTATAGCAGGACTGACTAATGAAAAACTGTTTTTT. Translated: CASSIAGLTNEKLFF.

J is TRBJ2-2 and V is TRBV7-9; 8 bases are a match to TRBD2. Germline CDR1 SEHNR, CDR2 FQNEAQ (reference sequence). The CDR3 is 15 amino acids. J gave up 11 bases and V 1 base, and 9 bases lay outside the gene matches. Here the CDR3 reads CASSLGGGSTEELFF. For the CDR3, the DNA is TGTGCCAGCAGCTTAGGCGGGGGGAGTACGGAAGAGCTGTTTTTT.

The V gene is TRBV10-1, the J gene TRBJ2-1; the D gene is possibly TRBD2 (5 bases). Germline assignment: CDR1 WNHNN and CDR2 SYGVQD (reference sequence). V lost 1 base and J 7 bases, leaving 8 bases between the germline ends. This CDR3 is 13 amino acids long. The CDR3 region is CASSEFGENEQFF. CDR3 sequence (DNA): TGCGCCAGCAGTGAGTTCGGGGAGAATGAGCAGTTCTTC.

The chain uses TRBV9 and TRBJ1-5, with 8 positions matching TRBD1. The germline CDR1 and CDR2 sequences are SGDLS and YYNGEE. The CDR3 extends over 14 amino acids. V gave up 3 bases and J gave up 5 bases; unmatched junction bases: 4. CDR3 in DNA: TGTGCCAGCAGCGAACAGGGGGTCTATCAGCCCCAGCATTTT. This encodes CASSEQGVYQPQHF.